These T cell receptor beta chains were read from a single sample in a study of blood T cell repertoires in COVID-19. The table came from immunoSEQ multiplex PCR; TCRdb's copy has only in-frame clones and leaves some out. The sample consists of over 250,000 clones, about 91% of them appearing once. Sequences were obtained from peripheral blood. These receptors were collected from a person aged 18-35 years with COVID-19, enrolled during active disease. Each CDR3 is given with its conserved first and last residue. The order of the fields is clone size, D gene, V gene, J gene, CDR3 DNA, CDR3 protein. The D gene is left open where the match is weak. Part of the rows lack a size; the others show once, few, many or a class for expanded clones.

clone_size: few
d_call: -
v_call: TRBV11-2
j_call: TRBJ1-6
cdr3_nt: TGTGCCAGCAGCTTAGACGGGGAGGTAAATTCACCCCTCCACTTT
cdr3_aa: CASSLDGEVNSPLHF

clone_size: few
d_call: -
v_call: TRBV18
j_call: TRBJ2-7
cdr3_nt: TGTGCCAGCTCACCACAGGTCAGGGACTACGAGCAGTACTTC
cdr3_aa: CASSPQVRDYEQYF

clone_size: -
d_call: TRBD1
v_call: TRBV10-3
j_call: TRBJ2-5
cdr3_nt: TGTGCCATCAGTGAACAGGGGTCGGAGACCCAGTACTTC
cdr3_aa: CAISEQGSETQYF

clone_size: -
d_call: -
v_call: TRBV21-1
j_call: TRBJ2-7
cdr3_nt: TGTGCCAGCAGCACAAGACCCCCGGGACAGGGTATGATTGAGCAGTACTTC
cdr3_aa: CASSTRPPGQGMIEQYF

clone_size: -
d_call: -
v_call: TRBV28
j_call: TRBJ1-1
cdr3_nt: TGTGCCAGCACTATGGGGCGAACTGAAGCTTTCTTT
cdr3_aa: CASTMGRTEAFF

clone_size: -
d_call: -
v_call: TRBV7-2
j_call: TRBJ2-3
cdr3_nt: TGTGCCAGCAGCCCTTTAGCGGGCACAGATACGCAGTATTTT
cdr3_aa: CASSPLAGTDTQYF

clone_size: once
d_call: TRBD1
v_call: TRBV5-1
j_call: TRBJ1-3
cdr3_nt: TGCGCCAGCAGCTTACAGGGGGCTGGAAACACCATATATTTT
cdr3_aa: CASSLQGAGNTIYF

clone_size: -
d_call: -
v_call: TRBV5-1
j_call: TRBJ2-7
cdr3_nt: TGCGCCAGCAGCCTGGAGGGACAGTACTACGAGCAGTACTTC
cdr3_aa: CASSLEGQYYEQYF

clone_size: -
d_call: -
v_call: TRBV6-4
j_call: TRBJ2-1
cdr3_nt: TGTGCCAGCAGTCGGACTCATGAGCAGTTCTTC
cdr3_aa: CASSRTHEQFF

clone_size: -
d_call: -
v_call: TRBV6-6
j_call: TRBJ1-4
cdr3_nt: TGTGCCAGCAGTCCATCGTTGGGGGGTGGAGAAAAACTGTTTTTT
cdr3_aa: CASSPSLGGGEKLFF

clone_size: once
d_call: -
v_call: TRBV13
j_call: TRBJ1-2
cdr3_nt: TGTGCCAGCAGCTTAGGAGGGGCACTCTATGGCTACACCTTC
cdr3_aa: CASSLGGALYGYTF

clone_size: -
d_call: TRBD2
v_call: TRBV7-9
j_call: TRBJ2-2
cdr3_nt: TGTGCCAGCAGCTCGTTAGCGGGAGTGAGGACCGGGGAGCTGTTTTTT
cdr3_aa: CASSSLAGVRTGELFF

clone_size: -
d_call: -
v_call: TRBV28
j_call: TRBJ1-2
cdr3_nt: TGTGCCAGCACCTACGAGGGCAATTACTATGGCTACACCTTC
cdr3_aa: CASTYEGNYYGYTF

clone_size: -
d_call: -
v_call: TRBV6-1
j_call: TRBJ2-7
cdr3_nt: TGTGCCAGCAGTGAAGTCCTATCCTCCTACGAGCAGTACTTC
cdr3_aa: CASSEVLSSYEQYF

clone_size: once
d_call: TRBD2
v_call: TRBV5-4
j_call: TRBJ2-2
cdr3_nt: TGTGCCAGCAGCCCTTGGGGTGGGACTAGCGGGACCACCGGGGAGCTGTTTTTT
cdr3_aa: CASSPWGGTSGTTGELFF

clone_size: -
d_call: -
v_call: TRBV28
j_call: TRBJ1-5
cdr3_nt: TGTGCCAGCGAGTATCCACCCGCGGGGGGTCAGCCCCAGCATTTT
cdr3_aa: CASEYPPAGGQPQHF

clone_size: -
d_call: TRBD2
v_call: TRBV3-1/TRBV3-2
j_call: TRBJ2-1
cdr3_nt: TGTGCCAGCAGCCTTTATCTAGCGGGAGGCTACAATGAGCAGTTCTTC
cdr3_aa: CASSLYLAGGYNEQFF

clone_size: -
d_call: TRBD2
v_call: TRBV27
j_call: TRBJ2-2
cdr3_nt: TGTGCCAGCAGTTACAGAACTAGCGGGATCGCGAACACCGGGGAGCTGTTTTTT
cdr3_aa: CASSYRTSGIANTGELFF

clone_size: -
d_call: -
v_call: TRBV3-1/TRBV3-2
j_call: TRBJ2-2
cdr3_nt: TGTGCCAGCAGTTTCGGGACCGGGGAGCTGTTTTTT
cdr3_aa: CASSFGTGELFF

clone_size: -
d_call: TRBD2
v_call: TRBV24-1
j_call: TRBJ2-1
cdr3_nt: TGTGCCACCAGTGATCCAACTAGCGGGCATTACAATGAGCAGTTCTTC
cdr3_aa: CATSDPTSGHYNEQFF

clone_size: -
d_call: -
v_call: TRBV3-1/TRBV3-2
j_call: TRBJ2-2
cdr3_nt: TGTGCCAGCAGCAGCCAGACTTCCAGCCCCGGGGAGCTGTTTTTT
cdr3_aa: CASSSQTSSPGELFF

clone_size: -
d_call: TRBD2
v_call: TRBV6-6
j_call: TRBJ2-7
cdr3_nt: TGTGTCGCCGGGGGGGGGCTTCAGGAGCAGTACTTC
cdr3_aa: CVAGGGLQEQYF

clone_size: -
d_call: TRBD1
v_call: TRBV19
j_call: TRBJ1-4
cdr3_nt: TGTGCCAGTAGTCGGCGACAGGGGGAGGATGAAAAACTGTTTTTT
cdr3_aa: CASSRRQGEDEKLFF

clone_size: few
d_call: -
v_call: TRBV4-2
j_call: TRBJ2-7
cdr3_nt: TGTGCCAGCAGCCAAGATGTGGCCGGGAGCGCCGACGAGCAGTACTTC
cdr3_aa: CASSQDVAGSADEQYF

clone_size: -
d_call: TRBD1
v_call: TRBV5-1
j_call: TRBJ2-3
cdr3_nt: TGCGCCAGCAGCTTGGAGGGACAGGGTTTCACAGATACGCAGTATTTT
cdr3_aa: CASSLEGQGFTDTQYF

clone_size: -
d_call: -
v_call: TRBV6-2/TRBV6-3
j_call: TRBJ2-2
cdr3_nt: TGTGCCAGCAGTCGCCGGCGGGGGCGCGGGACCGGGGAGCTGTTTTTT
cdr3_aa: CASSRRRGRGTGELFF

clone_size: -
d_call: -
v_call: TRBV12-3/TRBV12-4
j_call: TRBJ1-4
cdr3_nt: TGTGCCAGCGTGGGGCAGGGTGATGAAAAACTGTTTTTT
cdr3_aa: CASVGQGDEKLFF

clone_size: -
d_call: -
v_call: TRBV9
j_call: TRBJ2-7
cdr3_nt: TGTGCCAGCAGCGCTGGGGCCGACTCGAACTCCTACGAGCAGTACTTC
cdr3_aa: CASSAGADSNSYEQYF

clone_size: -
d_call: -
v_call: TRBV11-2
j_call: TRBJ1-5
cdr3_nt: TGTGCCAGCAGCTTAGGTGAGGGCCTGCCCCAGCATTTT
cdr3_aa: CASSLGEGLPQHF

clone_size: few
d_call: -
v_call: TRBV13
j_call: TRBJ2-1
cdr3_nt: TGTGCCAGCAGGGGCAGCTCACTCAAATACAATGAGCAGTTCTTC
cdr3_aa: CASRGSSLKYNEQFF

clone_size: -
d_call: TRBD2
v_call: TRBV9
j_call: TRBJ2-1
cdr3_nt: TGTGCCAGCAGCACCCCAAGCGGGACCTACAATGAGCAGTTCTTC
cdr3_aa: CASSTPSGTYNEQFF

clone_size: -
d_call: -
v_call: TRBV28
j_call: TRBJ2-5
cdr3_nt: TGTGCCAGCAGGCTAAGGGGGATGGAGACCCAGTACTTC
cdr3_aa: CASRLRGMETQYF

clone_size: few
d_call: -
v_call: TRBV3-1/TRBV3-2
j_call: TRBJ2-1
cdr3_nt: TGTGCCAGCAGCCAAGGGCCAAGCTCCTACAATGAGCAGTTCTTC
cdr3_aa: CASSQGPSSYNEQFF